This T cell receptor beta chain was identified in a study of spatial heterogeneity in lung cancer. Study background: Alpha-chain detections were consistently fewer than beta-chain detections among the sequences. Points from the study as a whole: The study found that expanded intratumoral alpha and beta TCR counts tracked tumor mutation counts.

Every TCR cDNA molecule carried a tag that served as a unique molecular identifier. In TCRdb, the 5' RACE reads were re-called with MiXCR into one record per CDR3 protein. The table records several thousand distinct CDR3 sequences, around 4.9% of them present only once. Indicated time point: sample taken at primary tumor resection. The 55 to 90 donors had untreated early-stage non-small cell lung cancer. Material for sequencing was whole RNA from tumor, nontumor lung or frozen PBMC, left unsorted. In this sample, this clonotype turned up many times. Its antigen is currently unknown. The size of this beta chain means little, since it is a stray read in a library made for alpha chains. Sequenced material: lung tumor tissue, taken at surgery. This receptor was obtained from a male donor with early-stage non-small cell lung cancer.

The CDR3 nucleotides read TGTGCCAGCAGACGACAGGGAGGGCATCAGCCCCAGCATTTT. Translated, it gives CASRRQGGHQPQHF. This chain connects TRBV28 to TRBJ1-5, with 7 bases identical to TRBD1. J was trimmed by 5 bases and V by 6 bases; bases with no gene match: 7. CDR3 length: 14 residues. Germline loops: CDR1 MDHEN, CDR2 SYDVKM.